The TCR beta chain described here comes from a study of T-cell memory formation after mild COVID-19. A single record per CDR3 protein comes from TCRdb applying MiXCR to the 5' RACE reads. The table includes 400,000 to 450,000 distinct CDR3 sequences, about a sixth detected once. This clonotype has a single count. The CDR3 totals 11 residues. The ends were cut back, 5 bases at V and 3 bases at J, with 7 bases in the middle. The germline V gene has CDR1 DFQATT and CDR2 SNEGSKA (reference sequence). The V gene is TRBV20-1, the J gene TRBJ1-2, with D possibly being TRBD1 (5 bases). Specimen: PBMCs or a T cell subset sorted from them (not recorded which). The source is a man aged 18 to 35 who had mild COVID-19 (a few samples of this study predate the infection). Cell type and time point are not known. CDR3 region: CSARDYYGYTF. CDR3 DNA: TGCAGTGCTCGGGACTACTATGGCTACACCTTC.